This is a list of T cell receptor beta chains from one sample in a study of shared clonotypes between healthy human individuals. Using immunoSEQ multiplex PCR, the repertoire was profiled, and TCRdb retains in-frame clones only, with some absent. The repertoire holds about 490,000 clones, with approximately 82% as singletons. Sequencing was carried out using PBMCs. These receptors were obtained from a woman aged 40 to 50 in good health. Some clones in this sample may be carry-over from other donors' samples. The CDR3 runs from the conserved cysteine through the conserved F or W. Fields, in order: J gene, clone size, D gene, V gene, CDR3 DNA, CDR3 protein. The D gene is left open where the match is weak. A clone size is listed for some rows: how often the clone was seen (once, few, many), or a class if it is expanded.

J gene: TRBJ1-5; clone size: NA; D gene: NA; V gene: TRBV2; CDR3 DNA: TGTGCCAGCAGTGCGGGGGTCAGCCCCCAGCATTTT; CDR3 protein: CASSAGVSPQHF
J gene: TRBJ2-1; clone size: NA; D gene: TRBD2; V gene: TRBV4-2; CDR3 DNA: TGTGCCAGCAGCCCAGTCACGACGGGACTAGCCGGCAATGAGCAGTTCTTC; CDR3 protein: CASSPVTTGLAGNEQFF
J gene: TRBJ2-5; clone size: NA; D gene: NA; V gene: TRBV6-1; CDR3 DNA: TGTGCCAGCAGACAGGGTTGGGAGACCCAGTACTTC; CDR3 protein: CASRQGWETQYF
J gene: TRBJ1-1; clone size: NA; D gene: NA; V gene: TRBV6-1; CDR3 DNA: TGTGCCAGCAGAGTGACGGGATGGACTGAAGCTTTCTTT; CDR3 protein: CASRVTGWTEAFF
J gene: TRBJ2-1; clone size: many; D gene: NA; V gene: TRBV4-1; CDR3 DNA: TGCGCCAGCAGGGGGGGAGATGAGCAGTTCTTC; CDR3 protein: CASRGGDEQFF
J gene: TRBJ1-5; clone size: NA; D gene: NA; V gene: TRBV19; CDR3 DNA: TGTGCCAGTAGTATGGGCCATAGCAATCAGCCCCAGCATTTT; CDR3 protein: CASSMGHSNQPQHF
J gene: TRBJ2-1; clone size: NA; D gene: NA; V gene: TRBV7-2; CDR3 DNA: TGTGCCAGCAGCTCACCCCCCTACAATGAGCAGTTCTTC; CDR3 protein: CASSSPPYNEQFF
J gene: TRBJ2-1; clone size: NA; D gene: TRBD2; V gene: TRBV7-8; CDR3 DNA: TGTGCCAGCAGCTTAGTTGGCCTAGCGGGAGGGGGTGAGCAGTTCTTC; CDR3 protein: CASSLVGLAGGGEQFF
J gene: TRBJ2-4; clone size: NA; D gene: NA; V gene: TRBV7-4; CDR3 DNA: TGTGCCAGCAGCTCGACCAGGGTGGCTCCCGGCAGGGACATTCAGTACTTC; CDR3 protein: CASSSTRVAPGRDIQYF
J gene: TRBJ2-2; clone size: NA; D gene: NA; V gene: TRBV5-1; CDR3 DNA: TGCGCCAGCAGCCCCCGCCCCCGTACGAACACCGGGGAGCTGTTTTTT; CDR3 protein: CASSPRPRTNTGELFF
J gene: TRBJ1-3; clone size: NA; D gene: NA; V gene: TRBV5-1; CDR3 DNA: TGCGCCAGCAGCTTGGAGGGACGGCTGGACTCTGGAAACACCATATATTTT; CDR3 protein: CASSLEGRLDSGNTIYF
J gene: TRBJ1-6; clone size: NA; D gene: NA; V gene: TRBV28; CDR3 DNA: TGTGCCAGCAGGCGCGGGGGGTGGAATTCACCCCTCCACTTT; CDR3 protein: CASRRGGWNSPLHF
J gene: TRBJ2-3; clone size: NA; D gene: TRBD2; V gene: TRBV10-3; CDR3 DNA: TGTGCCATCAGCCGACTAGCCCAAAATGGAGATACGCAGTATTTT; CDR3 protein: CAISRLAQNGDTQYF
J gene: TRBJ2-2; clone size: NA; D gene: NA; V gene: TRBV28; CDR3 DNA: TGTGCCAGCAGGTCCCTGGGTTTATACCCGAACACCGGGGAGCTGTTTTTT; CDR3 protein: CASRSLGLYPNTGELFF
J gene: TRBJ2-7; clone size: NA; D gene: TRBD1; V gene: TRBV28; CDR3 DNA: TGTGCCAGCAGCCTGGCGGGACAGGGCTCCTACGAGCAGTACTTC; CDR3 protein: CASSLAGQGSYEQYF
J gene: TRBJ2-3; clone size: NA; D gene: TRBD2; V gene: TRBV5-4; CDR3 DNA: TGTGCCAGCACCCGGACTAGCGGGAGTTTGGGCACAGATACGCAGTATTTT; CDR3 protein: CASTRTSGSLGTDTQYF
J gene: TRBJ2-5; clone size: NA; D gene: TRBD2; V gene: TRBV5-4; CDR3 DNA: TGTGCCAGCAGTCCCGGGACTAGCGGTGGAGAGACCCAGTACTTC; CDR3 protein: CASSPGTSGGETQYF
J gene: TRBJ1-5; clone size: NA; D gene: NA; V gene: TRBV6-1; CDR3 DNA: TGTGCCAGCAGTGAATACCAGGTCCGTAGCAATCAGCCCCAGCATTTT; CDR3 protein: CASSEYQVRSNQPQHF
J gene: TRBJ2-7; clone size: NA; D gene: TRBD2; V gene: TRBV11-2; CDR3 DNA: TGTGCCAGCAGCTTCGGGACTAGTGCCTACGAGCAGTACTTC; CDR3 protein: CASSFGTSAYEQYF
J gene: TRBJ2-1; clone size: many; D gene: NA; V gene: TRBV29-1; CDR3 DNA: TGCAGCGTTGAAGTTAAGGTTCTCGGCGATGAGCAGTTCTTC; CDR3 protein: CSVEVKVLGDEQFF
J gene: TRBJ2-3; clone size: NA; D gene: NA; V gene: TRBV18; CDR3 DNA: TGTGCCAGCTCACCGACTAACACAGATACGCAGTATTTT; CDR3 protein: CASSPTNTDTQYF
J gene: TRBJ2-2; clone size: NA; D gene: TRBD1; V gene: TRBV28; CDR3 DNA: TGTGCCAGCAGTTTTAGGCGTCCGGACAGGGGTTTTACCGGGGAGCTGTTTTTT; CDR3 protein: CASSFRRPDRGFTGELFF
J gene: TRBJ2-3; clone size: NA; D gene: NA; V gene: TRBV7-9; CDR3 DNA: TGTGCCAGCAGCTTAGTAGGGGCCCTCACAGATACGCAGTATTTT; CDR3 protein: CASSLVGALTDTQYF
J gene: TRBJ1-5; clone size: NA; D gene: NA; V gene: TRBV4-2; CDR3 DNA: TGTGCCAGCAGCCAACTCCCGGGCGGGTCCCAGCCCCAGCATTTT; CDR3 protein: CASSQLPGGSQPQHF
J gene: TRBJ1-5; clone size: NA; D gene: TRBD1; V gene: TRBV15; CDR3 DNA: TGTGCCACCAGCAGAGCCGGGACAGGGGTCTTCTTTCAGCCCCAGCATTTT; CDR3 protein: CATSRAGTGVFFQPQHF
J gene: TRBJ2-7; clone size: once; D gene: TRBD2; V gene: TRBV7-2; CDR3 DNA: TGTGCCAGCAGCTCTACTAGCGGGAGCCCCTACGAGCAGTACTTC; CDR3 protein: CASSSTSGSPYEQYF
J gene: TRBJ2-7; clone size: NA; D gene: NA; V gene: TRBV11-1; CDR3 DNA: TGTGCCAGCAGCTGGGCGGGGCCCTCATCCTACGAGCAGTACTTC; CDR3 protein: CASSWAGPSSYEQYF
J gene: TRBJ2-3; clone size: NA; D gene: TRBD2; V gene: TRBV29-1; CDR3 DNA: TGCAGCGTTGCGGAGAGCGGGGGCACAGATACGCAGTATTTT; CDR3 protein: CSVAESGGTDTQYF
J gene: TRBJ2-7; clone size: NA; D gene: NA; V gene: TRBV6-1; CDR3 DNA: TGTGCCAGCAGTTACCAGCGGATGCAGTACTTC; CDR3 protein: CASSYQRMQYF
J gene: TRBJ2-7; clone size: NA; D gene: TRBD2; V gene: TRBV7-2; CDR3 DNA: TGTGCCAGCAGTCGTCCCGGGACTAGCGGGAGTACCGAGCAGTACTTC; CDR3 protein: CASSRPGTSGSTEQYF
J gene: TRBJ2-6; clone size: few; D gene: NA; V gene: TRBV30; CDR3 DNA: TGTGCCTGGACCCTCGGGGCTGGGGCCAACGTCCTGACTTTC; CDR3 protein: CAWTLGAGANVLTF
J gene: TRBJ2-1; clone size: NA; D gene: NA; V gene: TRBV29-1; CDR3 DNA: TGCAGCGTTCACGGGACGGCCAACAATGAGCAGTTCTTC; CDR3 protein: CSVHGTANNEQFF
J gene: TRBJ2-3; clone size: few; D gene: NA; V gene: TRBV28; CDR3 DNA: TGTGCCAGCAGTTTCGGGCAGGGGGGAGTCACAGATACGCAGTATTTT; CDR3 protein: CASSFGQGGVTDTQYF
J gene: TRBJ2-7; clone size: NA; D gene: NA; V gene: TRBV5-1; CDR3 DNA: TGCGCCAGCAGCTTGCAATCGGGAGCGTACGAGCAGTACTTC; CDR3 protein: CASSLQSGAYEQYF
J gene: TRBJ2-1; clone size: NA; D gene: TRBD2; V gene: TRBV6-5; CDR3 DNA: TGTGCCAGCGGAGGGGCTAGCGGTTACAATGAGCAGTTCTTC; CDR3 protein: CASGGASGYNEQFF
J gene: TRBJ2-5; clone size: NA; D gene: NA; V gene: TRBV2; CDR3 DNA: TGTGCCAGCAGTGACGACGACCTGAAGACCCAGTACTTC; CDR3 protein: CASSDDDLKTQYF
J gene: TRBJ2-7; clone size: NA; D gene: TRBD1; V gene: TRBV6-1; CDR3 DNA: TGTGCCAGCAGTGAACCGGGACAGGGCTTCTACGAGCAGTACTTC; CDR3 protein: CASSEPGQGFYEQYF
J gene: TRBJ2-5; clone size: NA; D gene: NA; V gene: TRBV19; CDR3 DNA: TGTGCCAGTAGTATAGTTCAGAAAGAGACCCAGTACTTC; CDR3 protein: CASSIVQKETQYF
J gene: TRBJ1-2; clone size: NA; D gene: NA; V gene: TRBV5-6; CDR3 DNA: TGTGCCAGCAGCTTTGGGGCCGGTGGCTACACCTTC; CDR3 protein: CASSFGAGGYTF
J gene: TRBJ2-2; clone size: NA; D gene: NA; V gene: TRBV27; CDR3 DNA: TGTGCCAGCAGTTTATCGACGGTGAACACCGGGGAGCTGTTTTTT; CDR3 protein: CASSLSTVNTGELFF
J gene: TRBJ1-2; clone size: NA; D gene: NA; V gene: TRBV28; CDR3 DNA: TGTGCCAGCAGTTTATGGGCAGGGAGAGGCTACACCTTC; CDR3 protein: CASSLWAGRGYTF
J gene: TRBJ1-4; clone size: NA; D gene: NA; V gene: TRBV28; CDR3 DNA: TGTGCCAGCAGCCCGGGGCTCAATGAAAAACTGTTTTTT; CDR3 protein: CASSPGLNEKLFF
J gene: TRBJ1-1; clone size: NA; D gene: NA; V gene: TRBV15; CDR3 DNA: TGTGCCACCCTCAAGGACAGACAGAACACTGAAGCTTTCTTT; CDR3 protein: CATLKDRQNTEAFF
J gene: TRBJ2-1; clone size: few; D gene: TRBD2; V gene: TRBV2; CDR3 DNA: TGTGCCAGCAGGAAGGGAGGGGCTGGCAATGAGCAGTTCTTC; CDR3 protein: CASRKGGAGNEQFF
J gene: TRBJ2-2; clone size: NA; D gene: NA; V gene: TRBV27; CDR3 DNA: TGTGCCAGCAGTTTAGATCGACTCTACGGGGAGCTGTTTTTT; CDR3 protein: CASSLDRLYGELFF
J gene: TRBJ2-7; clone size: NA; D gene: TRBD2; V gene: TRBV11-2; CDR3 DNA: TGTGCCAGCAGCTTGGCCGGGACTAGCTACGCCGAGCAGTACTTC; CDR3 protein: CASSLAGTSYAEQYF
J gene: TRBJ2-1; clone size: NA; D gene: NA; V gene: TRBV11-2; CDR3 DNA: TGTGCCAGCAGCACCCTGGTGGATGAGCAGTTCTTC; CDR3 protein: CASSTLVDEQFF
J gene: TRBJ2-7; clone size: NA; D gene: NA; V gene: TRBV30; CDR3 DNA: TGTGCCTGGAGTGTAGGTACCTGGGAGCAGTACTTC; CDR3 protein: CAWSVGTWEQYF
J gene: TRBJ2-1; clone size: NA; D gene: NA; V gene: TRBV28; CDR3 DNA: TGTGCCAGCAGTCTTCCGGGTCTCTCTGTAGGCAATGAGCAGTTCTTC; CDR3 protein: CASSLPGLSVGNEQFF
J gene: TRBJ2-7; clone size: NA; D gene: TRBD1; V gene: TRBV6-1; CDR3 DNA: TGTGCCAGCAGCTCCGGGACAGGGATTTTCGAGCAGTACTTC; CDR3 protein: CASSSGTGIFEQYF
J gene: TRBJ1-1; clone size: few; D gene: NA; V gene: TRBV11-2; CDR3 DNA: TGTGCCAGCAGCTTTCAAGGGAGGGGGACTGAAGCTTTCTTT; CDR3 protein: CASSFQGRGTEAFF
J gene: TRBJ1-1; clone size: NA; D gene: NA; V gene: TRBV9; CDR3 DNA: TGTGCCAGCAGCGCAGGGTTTACTGAAGCTTTCTTT; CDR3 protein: CASSAGFTEAFF
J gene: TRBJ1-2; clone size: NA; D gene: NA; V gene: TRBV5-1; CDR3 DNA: TGCGCCAGCAGCTCGCTGACGAACAGCAACGACGGCTACACCTTC; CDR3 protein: CASSSLTNSNDGYTF
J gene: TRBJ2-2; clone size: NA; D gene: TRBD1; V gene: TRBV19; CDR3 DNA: TGTGCCAGTAGTCTCGCGGGGACAGGGTCGTTCACCGGGGAGCTGTTTTTT; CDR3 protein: CASSLAGTGSFTGELFF